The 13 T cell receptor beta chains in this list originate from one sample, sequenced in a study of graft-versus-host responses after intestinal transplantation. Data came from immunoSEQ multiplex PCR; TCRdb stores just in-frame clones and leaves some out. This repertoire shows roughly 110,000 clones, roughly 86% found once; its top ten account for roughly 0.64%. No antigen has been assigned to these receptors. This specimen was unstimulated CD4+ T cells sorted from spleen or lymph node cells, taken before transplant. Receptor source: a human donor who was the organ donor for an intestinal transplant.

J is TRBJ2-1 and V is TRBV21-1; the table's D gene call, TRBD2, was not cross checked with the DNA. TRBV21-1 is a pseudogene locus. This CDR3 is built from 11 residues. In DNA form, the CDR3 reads TGTGCCAGCAGCAAAGCGCGAGGGCAGTTCTTC. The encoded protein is CASSKARGQFF.

The CDR3, as DNA: TGTGCCACCAGCAGCCCGGCGACGGGAAGGACTGAAGCTTTCTTT. Translated, it gives CATSSPATGRTEAFF. The J gene is TRBJ1-1, the V gene TRBV15; no definite D call. V shed 3 bases and J shed 5 bases, with 16 bases lying between them. CDR1 is LNHNV, CDR2 YYDKDF, per germline (reference sequence). This CDR3 region has 15 residues. Looking up the rest from reference TRBV15 and TRBJ1-1 gives the full variable domain: DAMVIQNPRYQVTQFGKPVTLSCSQTLNHNVMYWYQQKSSQAPKLLFHYYDKDFNNEADTPDNFQSRRPNTSFCFLDIRSPGLGDTAMYLCATSSPATGRTEAFFGQGTRLTVV.

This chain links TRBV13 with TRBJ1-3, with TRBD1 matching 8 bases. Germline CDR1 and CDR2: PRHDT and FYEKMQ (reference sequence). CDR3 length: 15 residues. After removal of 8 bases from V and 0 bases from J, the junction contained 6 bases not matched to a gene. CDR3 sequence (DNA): TGTGCCAGCCGGGCCAGGGGGCTCTCTGGAAACACCATATATTTT. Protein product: CASRARGLSGNTIYF.

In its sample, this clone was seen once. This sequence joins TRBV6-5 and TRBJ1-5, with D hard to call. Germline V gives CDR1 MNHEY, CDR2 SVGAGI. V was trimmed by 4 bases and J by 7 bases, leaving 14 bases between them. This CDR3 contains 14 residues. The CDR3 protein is CASSFLDTGQPQHF. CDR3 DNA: TGTGCCAGCAGTTTCCTCGACACTGGCCAGCCCCAGCATTTT.

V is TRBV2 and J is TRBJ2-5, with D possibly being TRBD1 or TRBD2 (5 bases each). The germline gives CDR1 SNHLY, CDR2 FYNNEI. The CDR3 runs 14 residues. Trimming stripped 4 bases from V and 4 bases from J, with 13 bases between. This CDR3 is CASSAQGGGETQYF. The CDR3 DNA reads TGTGCCAGCAGTGCGCAGGGCGGAGGAGAGACCCAGTACTTC.

For the CDR3, the DNA is TGTGCCAGCAGTTACAGATTCGCTAGAAATTCACCCCTCCACTTT. Protein: CASSYRFARNSPLHF. This chain connects TRBV6-5 to TRBJ1-6; D call uncertain. Trimming left V 2 bases short and J 7 bases short, with 12 bases between. The CDR3 is 15 residues long. Germline assignment: CDR1 MNHEY and CDR2 SVGAGI.

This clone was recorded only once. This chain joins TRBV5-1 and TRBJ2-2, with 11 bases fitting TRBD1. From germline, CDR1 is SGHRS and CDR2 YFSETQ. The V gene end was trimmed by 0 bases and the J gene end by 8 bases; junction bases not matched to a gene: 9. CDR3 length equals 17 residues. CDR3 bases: TGCGCCAGCAGCTTGGCCCCCGGACAGGGGGCATCGGGGGAGCTGTTTTTT. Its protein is CASSLAPGQGASGELFF.

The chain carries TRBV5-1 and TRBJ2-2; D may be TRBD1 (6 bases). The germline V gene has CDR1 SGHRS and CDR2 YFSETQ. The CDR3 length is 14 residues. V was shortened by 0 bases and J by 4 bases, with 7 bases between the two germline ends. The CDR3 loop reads CASSLGTVTGELFF. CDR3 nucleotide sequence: TGCGCCAGCAGCTTGGGGACAGTCACCGGGGAGCTGTTTTTT.

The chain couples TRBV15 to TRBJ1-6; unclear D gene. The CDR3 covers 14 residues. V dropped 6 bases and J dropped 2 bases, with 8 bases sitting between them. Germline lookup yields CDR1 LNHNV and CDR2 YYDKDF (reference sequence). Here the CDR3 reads CATSRVTYNSPLHF. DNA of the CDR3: TGTGCCACCAGTAGGGTGACCTATAATTCACCCCTCCACTTT.

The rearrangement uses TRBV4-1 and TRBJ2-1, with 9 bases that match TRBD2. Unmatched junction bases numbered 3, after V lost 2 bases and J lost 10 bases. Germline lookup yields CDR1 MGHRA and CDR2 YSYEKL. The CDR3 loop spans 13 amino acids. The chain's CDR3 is CASSQPSGGEQFF. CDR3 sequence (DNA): TGCGCCAGCAGCCAACCCAGCGGGGGGGAGCAGTTCTTC.

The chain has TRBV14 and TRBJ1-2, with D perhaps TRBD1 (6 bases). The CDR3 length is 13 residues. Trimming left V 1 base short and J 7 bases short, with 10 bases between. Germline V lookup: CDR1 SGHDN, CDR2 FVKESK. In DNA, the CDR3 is TGTGCCAGCAGCCAAGTCAGGGGTGCTGGCTACACCTTC. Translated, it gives CASSQVRGAGYTF.

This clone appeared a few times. CDR3 sequence (DNA): TGTGCCAGCAGCCCATGGGACTCCCCCAATACGCAGTATTTT. Its protein product is CASSPWDSPNTQYF. The V call is TRBV9, the J call TRBJ2-3; the D gene is possibly TRBD2 (6 bases). V gave up 4 bases and J gave up 7 bases, with 16 bases separating them. Germline V gene data show CDR1 as SGDLS and CDR2 as YYNGEE. This CDR3 spans 14 amino acids.

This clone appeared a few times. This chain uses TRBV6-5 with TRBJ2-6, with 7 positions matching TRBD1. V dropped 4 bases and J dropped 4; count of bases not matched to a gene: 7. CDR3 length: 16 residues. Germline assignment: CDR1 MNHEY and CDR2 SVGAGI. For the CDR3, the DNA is TGTGCCAGCAGTTCATCGACAGGGTCGGGGGCCAACGTCCTGACTTTC. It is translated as CASSSSTGSGANVLTF.